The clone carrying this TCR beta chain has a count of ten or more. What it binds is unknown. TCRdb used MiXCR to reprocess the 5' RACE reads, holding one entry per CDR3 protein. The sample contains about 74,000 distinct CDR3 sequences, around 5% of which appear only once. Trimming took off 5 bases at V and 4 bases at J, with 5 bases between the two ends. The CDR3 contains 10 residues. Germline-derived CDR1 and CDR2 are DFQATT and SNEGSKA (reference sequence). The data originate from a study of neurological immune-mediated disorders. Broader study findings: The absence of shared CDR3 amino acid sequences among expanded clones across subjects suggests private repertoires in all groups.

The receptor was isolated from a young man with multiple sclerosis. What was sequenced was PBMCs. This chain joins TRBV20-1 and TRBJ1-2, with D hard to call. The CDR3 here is CSALPYGYTF. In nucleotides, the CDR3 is TGCAGTGCTCTCCCCTATGGCTACACCTTC.